The sequence of this TCR beta chain was determined in a study of blood T cell repertoires in COVID-19. Whole-study context: COVID-19 samples collected from the United States, Italy and Spain covered acute and convalescent phases.

The CDR3 has 15 amino acids. Trimming removed 6 bases from V and 3 bases from J, with 15 bases in between. Germline V lookup: CDR1 LGHNT, CDR2 FRNRAP. Per the study methods: Researchers report that nucleated cell counts were estimated from reference gene primer amplification. Libraries were prepared by immunoSEQ multiplex PCR; TCRdb keeps only in-frame clonotypes and omits some of them. D and trimming come from the DNA, and the V and J calls and clone size come from that table. This table has around 430,000 clones, roughly 89% appearing once. Adults between about 18 and 95 years of age took part from 20 to 25 US areas. Symptom resolution, clearance, or two negative PCRs marked donors in Cohort 3 as recovered.

The chain recombines TRBV12-5 with TRBJ1-5; D is unresolved. The sequence was collected from a woman aged 50 to 60 who had recovered from COVID-19. The specimen sequenced was PBMCs or T cells enriched from blood (not recorded which). CDR3 DNA sequence: TGTGCTAGTGGCCCGAGTCTGGGCGCCAATCAGCCCCAGCATTTT. This codes for CASGPSLGANQPQHF.